This T cell receptor beta chain is from a study of T-cell memory formation after mild COVID-19. Study background: Largely donor-specific sequence clusters came from a couple of donors.

This clonotype was counted only a few times. Its cognate antigen is unknown. The V gene end was trimmed by 4 bases and the J gene end by 6 bases; junction bases not matched to a gene: 7. Looked up from germline, CDR1 is SGHNT and CDR2 is YYREEE (reference sequence). The CDR3 loop spans 14 amino acids. Study-wide results and caveats: SARS-CoV-2 specificity was not confirmed for second-wave clones peaking on day 37. While clones contracting from day 15 to 85 were balanced between CD4 and CD8, later expanders leaned CD4+.

One entry per CDR3 protein, called by TCRdb with MiXCR from the 5' RACE reads. The sample lists about 440,000 distinct CDR3 sequences, over 15% occurring once. The receptor comes from an adult woman who had mild COVID-19 (a few samples of this study predate the infection). Cell type and time point are not known. Sequenced material: PBMCs or a T cell subset sorted from them (not recorded which). The chain uses TRBV5-4 and TRBJ2-3; TRBD1 matches 8 bases. CDR3 loop: CASSGTGNRDTQYF. The CDR3 bases are TGTGCCAGCAGCGGGACAGGCAACCGGGATACGCAGTATTTT.